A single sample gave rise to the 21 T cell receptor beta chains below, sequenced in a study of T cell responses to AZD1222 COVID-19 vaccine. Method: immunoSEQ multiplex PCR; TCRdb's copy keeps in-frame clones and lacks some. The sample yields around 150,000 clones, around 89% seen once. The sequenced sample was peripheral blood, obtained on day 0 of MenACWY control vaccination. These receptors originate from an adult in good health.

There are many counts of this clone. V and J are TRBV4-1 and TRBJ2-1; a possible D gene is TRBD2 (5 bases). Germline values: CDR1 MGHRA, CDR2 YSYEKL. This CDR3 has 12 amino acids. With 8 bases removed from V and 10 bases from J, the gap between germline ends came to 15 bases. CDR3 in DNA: TGCGCCAGCCGACGGCCGGGGATCGAGCAGTTCTTC. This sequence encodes CASRRPGIEQFF.

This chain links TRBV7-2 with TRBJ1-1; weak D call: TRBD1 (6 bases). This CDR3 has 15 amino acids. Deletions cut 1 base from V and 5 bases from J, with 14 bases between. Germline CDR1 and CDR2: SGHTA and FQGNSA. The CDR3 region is CASSLVRGVGTEAFF. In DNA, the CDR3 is TGTGCCAGCAGCTTAGTAAGGGGGGTCGGGACTGAAGCTTTCTTT. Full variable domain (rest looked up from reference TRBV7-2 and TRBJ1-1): GAGVSQSPSNKVTEKGKDVELRCDPISGHTALYWYRQSLGQGLEFLIYFQGNSAPDKSGLPSDRFSAERTGGSVSTLTIQRTQQEDSAVYLCASSLVRGVGTEAFFGQGTRLTVV.

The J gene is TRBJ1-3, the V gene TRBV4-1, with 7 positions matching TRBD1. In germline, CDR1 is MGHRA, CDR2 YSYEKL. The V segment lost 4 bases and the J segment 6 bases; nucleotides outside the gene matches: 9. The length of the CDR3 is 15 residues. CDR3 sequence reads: CASSLVRGQENTIYF. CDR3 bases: TGCGCCAGCAGCCTCGTGAGGGGGCAGGAAAACACCATATATTTT.

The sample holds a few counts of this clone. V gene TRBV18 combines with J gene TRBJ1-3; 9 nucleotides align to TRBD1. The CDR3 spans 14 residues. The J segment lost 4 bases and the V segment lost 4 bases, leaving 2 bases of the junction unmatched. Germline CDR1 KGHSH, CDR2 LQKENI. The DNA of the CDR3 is TGTGCCAGCTCACTGGGACAGGGAGGAAACACCATATATTTT. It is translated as CASSLGQGGNTIYF.

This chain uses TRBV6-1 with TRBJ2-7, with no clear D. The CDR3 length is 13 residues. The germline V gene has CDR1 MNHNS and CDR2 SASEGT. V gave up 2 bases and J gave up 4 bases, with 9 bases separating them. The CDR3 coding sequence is TGTGCCAGCAGTGAAAGGAGCCCTTACGAGCAGTACTTC. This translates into CASSERSPYEQYF.

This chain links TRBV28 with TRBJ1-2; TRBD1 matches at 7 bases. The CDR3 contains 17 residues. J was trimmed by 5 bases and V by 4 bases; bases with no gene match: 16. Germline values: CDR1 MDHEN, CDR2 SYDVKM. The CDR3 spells CASSSRGEQGRDYGYTF. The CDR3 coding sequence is TGTGCCAGCAGTTCCCGGGGTGAACAGGGGCGAGATTATGGCTACACCTTC.

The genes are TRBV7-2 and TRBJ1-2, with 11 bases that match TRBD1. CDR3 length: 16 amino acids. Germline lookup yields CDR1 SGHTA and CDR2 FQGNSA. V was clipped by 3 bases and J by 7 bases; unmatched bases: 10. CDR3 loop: CASSLGPGQGAGGYTF. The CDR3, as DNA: TGTGCCAGCAGCTTGGGCCCAGGACAGGGGGCTGGTGGCTACACCTTC.

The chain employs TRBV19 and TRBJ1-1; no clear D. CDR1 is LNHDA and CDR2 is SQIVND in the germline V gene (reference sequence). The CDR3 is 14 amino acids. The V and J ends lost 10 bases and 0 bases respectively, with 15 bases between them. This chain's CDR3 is CATLDTGLNTEAFF. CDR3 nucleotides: TGTGCCACCCTCGATACGGGCTTGAACACTGAAGCTTTCTTT.

The CDR3 protein is CAIGTAVNEKLFF. DNA of the CDR3: TGTGCCATCGGGACAGCCGTTAATGAAAAACTGTTTTTT. The rearrangement joins TRBV10-3 to TRBJ1-4, with 7 nucleotides matching TRBD1. The V segment lost 8 bases and the J segment 4 bases; nucleotides outside the gene matches: 4. Germline V gene sequence: CDR1 ENHRY, CDR2 SYGVKD. The length of the CDR3 is 13 residues.

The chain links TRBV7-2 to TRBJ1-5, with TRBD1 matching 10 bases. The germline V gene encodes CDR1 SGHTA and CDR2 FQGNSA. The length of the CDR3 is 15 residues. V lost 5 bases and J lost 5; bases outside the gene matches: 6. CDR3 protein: CASSKKTGGDQPQHF. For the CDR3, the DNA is TGTGCCAGCAGCAAAAAGACAGGGGGCGATCAGCCCCAGCATTTT.

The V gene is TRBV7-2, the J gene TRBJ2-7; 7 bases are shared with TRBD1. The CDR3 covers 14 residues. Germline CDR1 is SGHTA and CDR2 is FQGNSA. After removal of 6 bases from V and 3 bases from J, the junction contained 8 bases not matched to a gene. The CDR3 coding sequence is TGTGCCAGCAGGCCAACCTGGGACAGCTACGAGCAGTACTTC. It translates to CASRPTWDSYEQYF.

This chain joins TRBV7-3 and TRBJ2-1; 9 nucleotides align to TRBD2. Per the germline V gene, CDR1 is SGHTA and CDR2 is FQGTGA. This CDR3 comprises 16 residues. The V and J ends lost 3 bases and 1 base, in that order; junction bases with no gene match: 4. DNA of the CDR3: TGTGCCAGCAGCTTCTTTAGCGGGAGTTCCTACAATGAGCAGTTCTTC. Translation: CASSFFSGSSYNEQFF.

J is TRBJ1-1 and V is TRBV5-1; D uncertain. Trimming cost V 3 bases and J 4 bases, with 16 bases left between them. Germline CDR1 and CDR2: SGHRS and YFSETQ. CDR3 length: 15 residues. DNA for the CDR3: TGCGCCAGCAGCTCGGGCCGGGAGTTGGGCACTGAAGCTTTCTTT. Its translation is CASSSGRELGTEAFF.

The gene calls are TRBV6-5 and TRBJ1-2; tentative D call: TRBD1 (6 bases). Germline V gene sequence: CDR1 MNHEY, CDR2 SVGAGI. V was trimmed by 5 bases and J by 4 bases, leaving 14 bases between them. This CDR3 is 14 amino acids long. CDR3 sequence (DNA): TGTGCCAGCAGTCAGGCAGGGGAGGCCTATGGCTACACCTTC. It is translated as CASSQAGEAYGYTF.

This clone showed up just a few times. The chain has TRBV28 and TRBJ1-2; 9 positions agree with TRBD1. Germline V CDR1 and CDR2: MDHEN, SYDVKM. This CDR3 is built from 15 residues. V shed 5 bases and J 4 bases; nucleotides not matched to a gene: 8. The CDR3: CASSRTGEGLYGYTF. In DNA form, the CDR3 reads TGTGCCAGCAGTCGGACAGGGGAAGGACTCTATGGCTACACCTTC.

The CDR3 sequence is CASSLADQPQHF. The CDR3 region has the DNA TGTGCCAGCAGTTTAGCCGATCAGCCCCAGCATTTT. The V and J genes are TRBV28 and TRBJ1-5; D uncertain. The CDR3 has 12 amino acids. V lost 2 bases, J lost 5 bases, and 4 bases lay in between. Germline V gene sequence: CDR1 MDHEN, CDR2 SYDVKM.

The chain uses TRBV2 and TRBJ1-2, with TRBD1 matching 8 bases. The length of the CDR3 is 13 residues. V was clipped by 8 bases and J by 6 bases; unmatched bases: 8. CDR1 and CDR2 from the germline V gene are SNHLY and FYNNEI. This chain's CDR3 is CASQSDRVDGYTF. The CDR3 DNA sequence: TGTGCCAGCCAATCGGACAGGGTCGATGGCTACACCTTC.

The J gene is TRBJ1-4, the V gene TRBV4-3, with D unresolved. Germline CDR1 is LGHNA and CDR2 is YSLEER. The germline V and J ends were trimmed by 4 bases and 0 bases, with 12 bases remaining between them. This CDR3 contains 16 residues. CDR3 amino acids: CASSPIFPATNEKLFF. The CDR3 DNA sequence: TGCGCCAGCAGCCCTATATTCCCTGCAACTAATGAAAAACTGTTTTTT.

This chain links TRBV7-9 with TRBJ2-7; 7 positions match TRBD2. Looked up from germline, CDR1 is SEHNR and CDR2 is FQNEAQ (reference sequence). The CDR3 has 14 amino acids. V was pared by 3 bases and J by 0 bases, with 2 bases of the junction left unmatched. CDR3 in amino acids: CASSLSGISYEQYF. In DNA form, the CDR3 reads TGTGCCAGCAGCTTGAGCGGGATCTCCTACGAGCAGTACTTC.

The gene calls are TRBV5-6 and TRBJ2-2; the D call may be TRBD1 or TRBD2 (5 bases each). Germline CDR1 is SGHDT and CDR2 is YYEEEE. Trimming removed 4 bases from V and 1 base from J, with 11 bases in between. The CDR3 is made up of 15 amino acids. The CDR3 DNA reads TGTGCCAGCAGCCCTGGGGCGGGGAACACCGGGGAGCTGTTTTTT. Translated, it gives CASSPGAGNTGELFF.

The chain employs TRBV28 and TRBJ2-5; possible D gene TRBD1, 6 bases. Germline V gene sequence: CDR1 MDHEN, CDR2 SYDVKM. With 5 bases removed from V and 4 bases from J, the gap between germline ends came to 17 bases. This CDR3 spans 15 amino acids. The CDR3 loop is CASSPQGLEGETQYF. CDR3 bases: TGTGCCAGCAGTCCCCAGGGGTTGGAAGGAGAGACCCAGTACTTC.